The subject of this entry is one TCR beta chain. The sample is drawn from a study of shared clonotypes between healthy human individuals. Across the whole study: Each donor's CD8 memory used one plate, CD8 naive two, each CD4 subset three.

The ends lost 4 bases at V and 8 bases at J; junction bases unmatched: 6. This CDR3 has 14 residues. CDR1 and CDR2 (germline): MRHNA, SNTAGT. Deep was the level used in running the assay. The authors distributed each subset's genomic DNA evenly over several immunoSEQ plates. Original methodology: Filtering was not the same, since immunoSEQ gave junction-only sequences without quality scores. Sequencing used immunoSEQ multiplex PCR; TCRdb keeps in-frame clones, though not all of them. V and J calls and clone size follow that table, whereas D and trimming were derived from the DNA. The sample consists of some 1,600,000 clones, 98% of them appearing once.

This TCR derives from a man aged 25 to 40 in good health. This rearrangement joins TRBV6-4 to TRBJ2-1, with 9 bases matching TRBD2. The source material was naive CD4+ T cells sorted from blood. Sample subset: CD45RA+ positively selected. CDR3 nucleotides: TGTGCCAGCAGTGCCCGATGGACTAGCGATGAGCAGTTCTTC. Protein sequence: CASSARWTSDEQFF.